One TCR beta chain is described in this entry. Its specificity is unknown. These data originate in a study of T cell responses to AZD1222 COVID-19 vaccine. This CDR3 region has 16 residues. Germline V gives CDR1 MDHEN, CDR2 SYDVKM. V was shortened by 7 bases and J by 3 bases, with 16 bases between the two germline ends. General observations from the study: Among the donors, most were white British and more were female, and clonal diversity was possibly underestimated. Along spike, vaccine-associated CD4 TCRs were found throughout, with dominance at 160-218 and 743-854.

The repertoire was sequenced with immunoSEQ multiplex PCR; TCRdb's copy has only in-frame clones and lacks some. The sample has approximately 93,000 clones; approximately 91% are singletons. This rearrangement joins TRBV28 to TRBJ1-6, with D possibly being TRBD1 (6 bases). Sequences were derived from peripheral blood, sampled 28 days after the second AZD1222 dose. The source is an adult who received the AZD1222 COVID-19 vaccine. CDR3 DNA sequence: TGTGCCAGCAAGGCCAGGGGACAAAGCTATAATTCACCCCTCCACTTT. It codes for CASKARGQSYNSPLHF.